The 28 T cell receptor beta chains reported below all come from one sample, sequenced in a study of cytomegalovirus exposure and HLA in healthy donors. PCR amplification relied on 60 Vbeta primers (plus 13 Jbeta primers). Assay used: immunoSEQ multiplex PCR; TCRdb lists only in-frame clones, some missing. The sample carries tens of thousands of clones, 60% to 85% recorded once. The sequencing sample was made of PBMCs. The receptors shown here come from a middle-aged man in good health and CMV-seronegative.

The chain couples TRBV23-1 to TRBJ2-2; TRBD1 is a possible D gene (6 bases). TRBV23-1 is reported as an ORF; its role is uncertain. The CDR3 sequence is 16 residues long. V was cut by 3 bases and J by 7 bases, with 18 bases left in between. CDR3 amino acids: CASSHSYLTGHGELFF. The CDR3 bases are TGCGCCAGCAGTCATTCCTACTTGACAGGACACGGGGAGCTGTTTTTT.

This sequence joins TRBV30 and TRBJ1-2; D perhaps matches TRBD1 (5 bases). Trimming took off 0 bases at V and 4 bases at J, with 9 bases between the two ends. The CDR3 runs to 13 residues. Per the germline V gene, CDR1 is GTSNPN and CDR2 is SVGIG (reference sequence). The CDR3 DNA sequence: TGTGCCTGGAGTGTCAAGGGGCCCTATGGCTACACCTTC. This sequence encodes CAWSVKGPYGYTF.

This clone was detected only a few times. V gene TRBV6-1 combines with J gene TRBJ1-1; D is perhaps TRBD1 (5 bases). The V end was cut by 2 bases, the J end by 1 base, with 11 bases between. Germline CDR1 MNHNS, CDR2 SASEGT. The CDR3 extends over 15 amino acids. The CDR3 DNA is TGTGCCAGCAGTGAAAGCGGGGGTGCGAACACTGAAGCTTTCTTT. It yields the protein CASSESGGANTEAFF.

The chain joins TRBV5-6 to TRBJ2-7; D may be TRBD2 (5 bases). Between the trimmed V and J ends, which lost 3 bases and 3 bases, there was a span of 19 bases. The CDR3 contains 16 residues. Germline V gene lookup returns CDR1 SGHDT and CDR2 YYEEEE. In DNA form, the CDR3 reads TGTGCCAGCAGCTATGGAGGACTGGGAAGCTACTACGAGCAGTACTTC. Residues: CASSYGGLGSYYEQYF.

The chain combines TRBV5-4 with TRBJ2-5; the D gene is possibly TRBD2 (7 bases). Germline assignment: CDR1 SGHNT and CDR2 YYREEE (reference sequence). Between the trimmed V and J ends, which lost 5 bases and 4 bases, there was a span of 15 bases. The CDR3 length is 14 residues. CDR3 sequence reads: CASRSTGGLETQYF. CDR3 bases: TGTGCCAGCAGGTCCACGGGGGGCCTAGAGACCCAGTACTTC.

The gene calls are TRBV30 and TRBJ1-2, with D unclear. CDR1 is GTSNPN and CDR2 is SVGIG in the germline V gene (reference sequence). V lost 4 bases and J 5 bases, leaving 14 bases between the germline ends. There are 13 residues in the CDR3. CDR3 in amino acids: CAWTSGRIYGYTF. The CDR3 coding sequence is TGTGCCTGGACGTCAGGAAGGATATATGGCTACACCTTC. The entire variable domain, with the rest obtained from reference TRBV30 and TRBJ1-2, is as follows: SQTIHQWPATLVQPVGSPLSLECTVEGTSNPNLYWYRQAAGRGLQLLFYSVGIGQISSEVPQNLSASRPQDRQFILSSKKLLLSDSGFYLCAWTSGRIYGYTFGSGTRLTVV.

This sequence joins TRBV7-9 and TRBJ2-1; D remains ambiguous. Germline V lookup: CDR1 SEHNR, CDR2 FQNEAQ (reference sequence). The CDR3 is 12 residues long. The ends were cut back, 1 base at V and 8 bases at J, with 6 bases in the middle. The CDR3 reads CASSLGPDEQFF. The CDR3 bases are TGTGCCAGCAGCTTAGGTCCCGATGAGCAGTTCTTC.

This sequence joins TRBV5-4 and TRBJ2-7; 15 bases map to TRBD2. The CDR3 runs to 16 residues. V dropped 4 bases and J dropped 1; count of bases not matched to a gene: 3. CDR1 and CDR2 from the germline V gene are SGHNT and YYREEE (reference sequence). CDR3 residues: CASSLGLAGGSYEQYF. The DNA for the CDR3 is TGTGCCAGCAGCCTAGGACTAGCGGGAGGGTCCTACGAGCAGTACTTC.

This clone was seen more than once but under ten times. The chain uses TRBV30 and TRBJ2-5; the D gene is possibly TRBD2 (5 bases). V was trimmed by 8 bases and J by 0 bases, leaving 13 bases between them. Germline CDR1 GTSNPN, CDR2 SVGIG (reference sequence). The CDR3 is made up of 13 amino acids. The CDR3 bases are TGTGCCCAAGCCAAGCGGAACCAAGAGACCCAGTACTTC. Translation gives CAQAKRNQETQYF.

The genes are TRBV9 and TRBJ1-4; D is ambiguous. The CDR3 contains 15 residues. Germline CDR1 SGDLS, CDR2 YYNGEE. V was shortened by 0 bases and J by 3 bases, with 9 bases between the two germline ends. The chain's CDR3 is CASSVEPVPNEKLFF. The CDR3 DNA sequence: TGTGCCAGCAGCGTAGAACCGGTCCCTAATGAAAAACTGTTTTTT.

The table lists this clone with a few counts. The chain employs TRBV30 and TRBJ2-5; D is ambiguous. The CDR3 covers 13 residues. V lost 2 bases and J 1 base, leaving 8 bases between the germline ends. The germline CDR1 and CDR2 sequences are GTSNPN and SVGIG (reference sequence). Written as DNA, the CDR3 is TGTGCCTGGAGTAGGAGATCCCAAGAGACCCAGTACTTC. Encoded protein: CAWSRRSQETQYF.

V is TRBV5-1 and J is TRBJ1-3; D not resolved. Germline V gene sequence: CDR1 SGHRS, CDR2 YFSETQ. The CDR3 covers 13 residues. Trimming left V 0 bases short and J 8 bases short, with 9 bases between. CDR3 nucleotides: TGCGCCAGCAGCTTGGTGGGCGATGACACCATATATTTT. Residues: CASSLVGDDTIYF.

The rearrangement links TRBV10-3 to TRBJ2-1, with D maybe TRBD2 (6 bases). V lost 2 bases, J lost 2 bases, and 13 bases lay in between. The CDR3 extends over 16 amino acids. Germline CDR1 and CDR2: ENHRY and SYGVKD. The CDR3 here is CAISEGRAGTYNEQFF. In nucleotides, the CDR3 is TGTGCCATCAGTGAGGGGCGTGCGGGAACCTACAATGAGCAGTTCTTC.

The J gene is TRBJ2-7, the V gene TRBV11-1, with TRBD1 matching over 9 bases. Germline CDR1 reads SGHAT; CDR2 reads FQDESV (reference sequence). CDR3 size: 14 residues. V lost 5 bases, J lost 2 bases, and 4 bases stayed unmatched. The DNA for the CDR3 is TGTGCCAGCAGCCCCCGGGACAGGGCCTACGAGCAGTACTTC. Its protein is CASSPRDRAYEQYF.

The rearrangement uses TRBV27 and TRBJ2-4; TRBD1 is a possible D gene (5 bases). The germline V gene has CDR1 MNHEY and CDR2 SMNVEV (reference sequence). Deletions cut 6 bases from V and 2 bases from J, with 14 bases between. The CDR3 has 15 residues. The CDR3 loop is CASRPGINPKNIQYF. CDR3 nucleotide sequence: TGTGCCAGCAGACCAGGGATTAATCCCAAAAACATTCAGTACTTC.

This chain links TRBV19 with TRBJ2-6, with a weak D call TRBD2 (5 bases). Germline lookup yields CDR1 LNHDA and CDR2 SQIVND (reference sequence). The V end lost 5 bases, the J end lost 0 bases, and 14 bases lay between the germline ends. The length of the CDR3 is 17 residues. The DNA for the CDR3 is TGTGCCAGTAGTGAATGGACTCAAAACTCTGGGGCCAACGTCCTGACTTTC. It yields the protein CASSEWTQNSGANVLTF.

This rearrangement joins TRBV27 to TRBJ2-7; 9 bases align to TRBD2. Germline V gene data show CDR1 as MNHEY and CDR2 as SMNVEV (reference sequence). This CDR3 spans 19 amino acids. V dropped 3 bases and J dropped 4; count of bases not matched to a gene: 19. The CDR3, as DNA: TGTGCCAGCAGTTTCAAACTCCCCCTCAACGCGGGAGGGCCGTACGAGCAGTACTTC. It translates to CASSFKLPLNAGGPYEQYF.

This clone was detected once. This chain uses TRBV19 with TRBJ2-7; weak D call: TRBD2 (6 bases). This CDR3 contains 14 residues. In germline, CDR1 is LNHDA, CDR2 SQIVND (reference sequence). V lost 5 bases to trimming and J lost 4 bases, with 15 bases between them. As DNA, the CDR3 is TGTGCCAGTAGTGCCCAGGAGGGGCTATACGAGCAGTACTTC. Translation: CASSAQEGLYEQYF. The whole variable domain, remainder taken from reference TRBV19 and TRBJ2-7, is DGGITQSPKYLFRKEGQNVTLSCEQNLNHDAMYWYRQDPGQGLRLIYYSQIVNDFQKGDIAEGYSVSREKKESFPLTVTSAQKNPTAFYLCASSAQEGLYEQYFGPGTRLTVT.

The V and J genes are TRBV30 and TRBJ1-3; D is ambiguous. Trimming removed 1 base from V and 0 bases from J, with 7 bases in between. This CDR3 has 14 amino acids. CDR1 and CDR2 (germline): GTSNPN, SVGIG (reference sequence). For the CDR3, the DNA is TGTGCCTGGAGTGACACTATCTCTGGAAACACCATATATTTT. Encoded protein: CAWSDTISGNTIYF. The whole variable domain, remainder taken from reference TRBV30 and TRBJ1-3, is SQTIHQWPATLVQPVGSPLSLECTVEGTSNPNLYWYRQAAGRGLQLLFYSVGIGQISSEVPQNLSASRPQDRQFILSSKKLLLSDSGFYLCAWSDTISGNTIYFGEGSWLTVV.

This sequence joins TRBV19 and TRBJ2-1; 12 nucleotides match TRBD2. V trimming: 5 bases; J trimming: 8 bases; junction bases outside the gene matches: 7. Per the germline V gene, CDR1 is LNHDA and CDR2 is SQIVND (reference sequence). The CDR3 contains 15 residues. Here the CDR3 reads CASSPLAGGPYEQFF. The CDR3 DNA sequence: TGTGCCAGTAGTCCCCTAGCGGGAGGGCCCTATGAGCAGTTCTTC.

The V call is TRBV20-1, the J call TRBJ2-3; D is unclear. Trimming pared 4 bases from V and 7 bases from J, leaving 9 bases between. Germline loops: CDR1 DFQATT, CDR2 SNEGSKA (reference sequence). The CDR3 spans 11 residues. CDR3 region: CSATHKHTQYF. For the CDR3, the DNA is TGCAGTGCTACTCATAAGCATACGCAGTATTTT.

The gene calls are TRBV19 and TRBJ2-7, with no clear D. Germline values: CDR1 LNHDA, CDR2 SQIVND (reference sequence). Between the trimmed V and J ends, which lost 4 bases and 3 bases, there was a span of 4 bases. CDR3 length: 11 residues. CDR3 in amino acids: CASSTHYEQYF. The CDR3 bases are TGTGCCAGTAGTACACACTACGAGCAGTACTTC.

CDR3 DNA sequence: TGTGCCAGCAGTGACCAAGGGGCAGCAGCTGGAAACACCATATATTTT. Translating it yields CASSDQGAAAGNTIYF. The chain has TRBV6-1 and TRBJ1-3, with D possibly being TRBD1 (5 bases). The CDR3 is 16 amino acids. Trimming took off 3 bases at V and 2 bases at J, with 14 bases between the two ends. Germline V CDR1 and CDR2: MNHNS, SASEGT.

This clone was picked up a small number of times. The rearrangement uses TRBV6-1 and TRBJ2-7, with 9 bases fitting TRBD1. Trimming cost V 6 bases and J 5 bases; bases outside gene matches: 8. From germline, CDR1 is MNHNS and CDR2 SASEGT. CDR3 length equals 14 residues. This chain's CDR3 is CASRLTGGRDEQYF. CDR3 DNA: TGTGCCAGCAGGTTGACAGGGGGACGTGACGAGCAGTACTTC.

About this clone itself: One end of the junction does not line up with germline, which may come from a read error. This rearrangement joins TRBV7-7 to TRBJ2-5, with TRBD2 matching over 11 bases. CDR1 is SSHAT, CDR2 FNYEAQ, per germline (reference sequence). The CDR3 is made up of 15 amino acids. The CDR3 region is CASSLIAGGLETQYF. The DNA for the CDR3 is TGTGCTAGCAGCTTAATAGCGGGAGGGTTGGAGACCCAGTACTTC.

The genes are TRBV10-3 and TRBJ1-5; D gene ambiguous. The V gene's germline CDR1 is ENHRY and CDR2 SYGVKD. V was cut by 10 bases and J by 6 bases, with 16 bases left in between. The CDR3 length is 13 residues. CDR3 bases: TGTGCCACCCTCGGAGGGCCGGGTCAGCCCCAGCATTTT. Protein: CATLGGPGQPQHF.

Concerning this clone: At one of its ends the junction is not consistent with the germline gene, which may arise from a read error. CDR3 in amino acids: CASGLGGGVSSGANVLTF. CDR3 bases: TGTGCCAGCGGCTTAGGAGGGGGCGTAAGCTCTGGGGCCAACGTCCTGACTTTC. This rearrangement joins TRBV13 to TRBJ2-6; possible D gene TRBD1, 7 bases. The CDR3 runs to 18 residues. The germline gives CDR1 PRHDT, CDR2 FYEKMQ (reference sequence). Full variable domain (outside the CDR3, taken from reference TRBV13 and TRBJ2-6): AAGVIQSPRHLIKEKRETATLKCYPIPRHDTVYWYQQGPGQDPQFLISFYEKMQSDKGSIPDRFSAQQFSDYHSELNMSSLELGDSALYFCASGLGGGVSSGANVLTFGAGSRLTVL.

This chain links TRBV12-5 with TRBJ2-5; a possible D gene is TRBD2 (6 bases). The V end was cut by 1 base, the J end by 5 bases, with 14 bases between. The CDR3 runs 15 residues. The germline CDR1 and CDR2 sequences are LGHNT and FRNRAP. CDR3 loop: CASGLGGMEGETQYF. For the CDR3, the DNA is TGTGCTAGTGGTTTGGGGGGGATGGAGGGGGAGACCCAGTACTTC.